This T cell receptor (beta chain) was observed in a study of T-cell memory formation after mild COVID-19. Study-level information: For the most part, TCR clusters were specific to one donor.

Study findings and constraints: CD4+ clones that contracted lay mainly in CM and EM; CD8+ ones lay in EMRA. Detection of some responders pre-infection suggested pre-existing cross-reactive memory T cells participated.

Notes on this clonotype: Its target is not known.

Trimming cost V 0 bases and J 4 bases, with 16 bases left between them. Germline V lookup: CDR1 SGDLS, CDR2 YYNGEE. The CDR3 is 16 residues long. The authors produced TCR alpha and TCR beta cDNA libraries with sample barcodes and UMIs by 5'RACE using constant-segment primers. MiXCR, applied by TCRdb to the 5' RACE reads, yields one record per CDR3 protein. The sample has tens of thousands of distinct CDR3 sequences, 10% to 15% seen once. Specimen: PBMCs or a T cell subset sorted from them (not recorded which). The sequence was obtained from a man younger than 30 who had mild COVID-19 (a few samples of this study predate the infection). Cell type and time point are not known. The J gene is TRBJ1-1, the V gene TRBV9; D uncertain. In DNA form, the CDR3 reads TGTGCCAGCAGCGTAGTCTATCGCCGGTTTCGCACTGAAGCTTTCTTT. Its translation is CASSVVYRRFRTEAFF.